The clone carrying this T cell receptor (beta chain) has more than one count but fewer than ten. Its antigen remains unknown. Extracted RNA was reverse transcribed, and the resulting cDNA served as sequencing template. The repertoire was sequenced with immunoSEQ multiplex PCR; TCRdb's copy has only in-frame clones and lacks some. This sample has 120,000 or so clones, with about 50% found just once. This CDR3 is 17 amino acids long. V was pared by 5 bases and J by 4 bases, with 15 bases of the junction left unmatched. From germline, CDR1 is MGHRA and CDR2 YSYEKL. This specimen comes from a study of CD8+ T cells in alopecia areata. Findings and caveats of the study: Sequencing of scalp samples also includes resident alphabeta T cells from normal skin. For lesional scalp, especially alopecia totalis/universalis, clonality was higher than in normal scalp.

Peripheral blood samples and lesional scalp punch biopsies were obtained from alopecia areata patients. Sequencing was performed on NKG2D-low CD8+ T cells sorted from blood. The chain joins TRBV4-1 to TRBJ2-7; TRBD1 matches 9 bases. This clonotype originated in a human donor with alopecia areata. This CDR3 is CASSTKQGAEIPYEQYF. The CDR3 nucleotides read TGCGCCAGCAGCACGAAACAGGGGGCTGAGATCCCTTACGAGCAGTACTTC.